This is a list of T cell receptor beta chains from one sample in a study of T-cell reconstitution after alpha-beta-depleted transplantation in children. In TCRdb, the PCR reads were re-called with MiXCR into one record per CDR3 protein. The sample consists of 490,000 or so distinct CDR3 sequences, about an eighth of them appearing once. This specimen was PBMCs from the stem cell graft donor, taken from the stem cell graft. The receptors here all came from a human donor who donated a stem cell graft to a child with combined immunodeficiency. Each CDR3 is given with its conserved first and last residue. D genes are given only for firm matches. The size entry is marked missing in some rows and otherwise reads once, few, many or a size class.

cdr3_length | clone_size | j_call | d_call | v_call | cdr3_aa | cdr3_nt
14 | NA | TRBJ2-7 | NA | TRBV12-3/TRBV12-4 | CASSSRVIIYEQYF | TGTGCCAGCAGTAGCAGGGTAATAATCTACGAGCAGTACTTC
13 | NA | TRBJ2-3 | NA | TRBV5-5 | CASSRLTTDTQYF | TGTGCCAGCAGCCGACTAACCACAGATACGCAGTATTTT
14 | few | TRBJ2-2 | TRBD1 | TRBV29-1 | CSVTGTANTGELFF | TGCAGCGTTACCGGGACAGCGAACACCGGGGAGCTGTTTTTT
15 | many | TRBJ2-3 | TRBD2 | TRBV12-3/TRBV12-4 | CASSPGLAGTDTQYF | TGTGCCAGCAGCCCGGGACTAGCCGGCACAGATACGCAGTATTTT
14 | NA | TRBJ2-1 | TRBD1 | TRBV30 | CAWSRGQGQNEQFF | TGTGCCTGGAGTAGGGGACAGGGGCAAAATGAGCAGTTCTTC
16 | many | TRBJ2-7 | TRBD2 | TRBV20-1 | CSARDLAGSPSYEQYF | TGCAGTGCTAGAGACCTAGCGGGAAGTCCTTCCTACGAGCAGTACTTC
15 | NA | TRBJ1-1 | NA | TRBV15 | CATSSPGPDRPEAFF | TGTGCCACCAGCAGCCCCGGACCTGACCGGCCTGAAGCTTTCTTT
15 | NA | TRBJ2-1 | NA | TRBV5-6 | CASSLKGSAYNEQFF | TGTGCCAGCAGCTTGAAAGGGAGTGCCTACAATGAGCAGTTCTTC
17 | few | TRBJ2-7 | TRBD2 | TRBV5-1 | CASSYWNSREGSYEQYF | TGCGCCAGCAGCTATTGGAACTCGCGGGAGGGGAGTTACGAGCAGTACTTC
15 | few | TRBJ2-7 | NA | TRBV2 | CASSEPSGASYEQYF | TGTGCCAGCAGTGAGCCAAGCGGAGCTTCCTACGAGCAGTACTTC
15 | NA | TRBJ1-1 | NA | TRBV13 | CASSLPYVPNTEAFF | TGTGCCAGCAGCCTCCCATACGTACCGAACACTGAAGCTTTCTTT
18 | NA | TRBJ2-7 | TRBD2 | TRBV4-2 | CASSQELSTAGGAYEQYF | TGTGCCAGCAGCCAAGAACTCTCCACAGCGGGGGGTGCCTACGAGCAGTACTTC
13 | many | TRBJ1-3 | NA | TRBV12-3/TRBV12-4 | CASSPGLGNTIYF | TGTGCCAGCAGCCCGGGACTGGGAAACACCATATATTTT
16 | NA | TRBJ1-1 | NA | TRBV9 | CASTPRGEGRNTEAFF | TGTGCCAGCACCCCCCGTGGGGAGGGGAGGAACACTGAAGCTTTCTTT
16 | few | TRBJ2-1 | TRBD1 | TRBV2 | CASSQLRDRANNEQFF | TGTGCCAGCAGTCAACTCCGGGACAGGGCTAACAATGAGCAGTTCTTC
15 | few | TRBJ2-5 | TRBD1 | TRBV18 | CASSSGTGNYETQYF | TGTGCCAGCTCATCAGGGACAGGGAATTACGAGACCCAGTACTTC
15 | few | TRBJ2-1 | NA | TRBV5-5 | CASSLGSEGHHEQFF | TGTGCCAGCAGCTTGGGATCTGAGGGCCACCATGAGCAGTTCTTC
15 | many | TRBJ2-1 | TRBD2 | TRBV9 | CASSVGLAGEGEQFF | TGTGCCAGCAGCGTAGGACTAGCAGGAGAAGGGGAGCAGTTCTTC
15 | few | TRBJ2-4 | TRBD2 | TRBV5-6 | CASSSPGLESVIQYF | TGTGCCAGCAGCTCTCCAGGACTAGAGAGCGTCATTCAGTACTTC
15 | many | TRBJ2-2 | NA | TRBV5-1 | CASSFSGKRGGELFF | TGCGCCAGCAGCTTCTCCGGGAAGCGCGGCGGGGAGCTGTTTTTT
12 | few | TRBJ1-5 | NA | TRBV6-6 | CATSSRDQPQHF | TGTGCCACTAGTTCGAGGGATCAGCCCCAGCATTTT
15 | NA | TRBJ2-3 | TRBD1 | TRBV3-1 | CASSLSGQGRNTQYF | TGTGCCAGCAGCCTGAGCGGACAGGGACGAAATACGCAGTATTTT
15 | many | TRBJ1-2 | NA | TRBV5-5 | CASSFSGESNYGYTF | TGTGCCAGCAGCTTTTCAGGAGAAAGTAACTATGGCTACACCTTC
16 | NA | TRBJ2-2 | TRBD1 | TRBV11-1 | CASSPGTGPNTGELFF | TGTGCCAGCAGCCCGGGGACAGGGCCGAACACCGGGGAGCTGTTTTTT
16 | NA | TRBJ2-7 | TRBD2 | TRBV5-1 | CASHTGSRGLAYEQYF | TGCGCCAGCCATACTGGGAGCCGGGGACTAGCCTACGAGCAGTACTTC
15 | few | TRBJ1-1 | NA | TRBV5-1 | CASSFEGSVNTEAFF | TGCGCCAGCAGCTTCGAAGGCTCTGTGAACACTGAAGCTTTCTTT
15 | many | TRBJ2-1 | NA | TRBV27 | CASSFRPPGYNEQFF | TGTGCCAGCAGTTTTCGGCCCCCGGGCTACAATGAGCAGTTCTTC
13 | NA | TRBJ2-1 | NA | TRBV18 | CASSPKGGDEQFF | TGTGCCAGCTCACCAAAGGGTGGGGATGAGCAGTTCTTC
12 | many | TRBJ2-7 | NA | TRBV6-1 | CASSEHTYGQYF | TGTGCCAGCAGTGAACACACCTACGGGCAGTACTTC
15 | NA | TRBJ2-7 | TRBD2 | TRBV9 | CASSAAAGGSYEQYF | TGTGCCAGCAGCGCCGCTGCGGGGGGATCATACGAGCAGTACTTC
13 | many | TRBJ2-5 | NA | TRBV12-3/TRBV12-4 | CASSLERKETQYF | TGTGCCAGCAGCCTTGAGCGGAAAGAGACCCAGTACTTC
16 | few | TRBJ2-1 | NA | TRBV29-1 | CSVVAEGLRTSNEQFF | TGCAGCGTTGTAGCAGAGGGATTAAGAACTTCCAATGAGCAGTTCTTC
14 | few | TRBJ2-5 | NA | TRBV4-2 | CASSQAGRQETQYF | TGTGCCAGCAGCCAAGCGGGGCGACAAGAGACCCAGTACTTC
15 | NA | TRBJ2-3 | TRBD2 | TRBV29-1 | CSVAPSGRWTDTQYF | TGCAGCGTTGCCCCTAGCGGGAGATGGACAGATACGCAGTATTTT
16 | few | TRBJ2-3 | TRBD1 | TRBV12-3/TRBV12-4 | CASSLGTGGPRDTQYF | TGTGCCAGCAGTTTGGGGACAGGGGGACCCAGGGATACGCAGTATTTT
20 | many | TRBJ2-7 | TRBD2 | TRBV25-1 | CASSGTSGTGTGLLTYEQYF | TGTGCCAGCAGTGGGACTAGCGGGACGGGAACCGGTCTCCTAACCTACGAGCAGTACTTC
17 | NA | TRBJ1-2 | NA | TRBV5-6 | CASELDVPGRSNYGYTF | TGTGCCAGCGAGCTTGATGTCCCAGGGCGCTCTAACTATGGCTACACCTTC
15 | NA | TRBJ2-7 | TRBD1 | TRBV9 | CASSVGTGDAYEQYF | TGTGCCAGCAGCGTAGGGACAGGGGACGCCTACGAGCAGTACTTC
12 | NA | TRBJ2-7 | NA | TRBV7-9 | CASSRISYEQYF | TGTGCCAGCAGCCGAATCTCCTACGAGCAGTACTTC
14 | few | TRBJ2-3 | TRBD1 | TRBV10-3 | CAISLGQGADTQYF | TGTGCCATCAGCTTGGGACAGGGGGCAGATACGCAGTATTTT
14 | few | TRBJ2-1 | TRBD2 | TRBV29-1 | CSTKRTSGRDEQFF | TGCAGCACGAAAAGGACTAGCGGGAGGGATGAGCAGTTCTTC
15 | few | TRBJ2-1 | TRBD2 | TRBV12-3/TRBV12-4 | CASRETSGSRSEQFF | TGTGCCAGCAGGGAGACTAGCGGGAGTAGGAGTGAGCAGTTCTTC